This TCR beta chain comes out of a study of shared clonotypes between healthy human individuals. Sorted-subset replicate PCR reactions contained roughly 190 ng DNA, corresponding to some 29,000 T cell genomes. Profiled with immunoSEQ multiplex PCR; TCRdb holds only in-frame clones, not every one. This table holds nearly 2 million clones, just under 95% found once. CD45RO negativity and positive selection for CCR7 defined naive CD8 cells, a population that excluded terminally differentiated effector memory CD45RA+ cells. Study results and caveats: Around 5.3% of naive CD4 clonotypes were shared across a few donors. Only blood samples were collected, and tissue repertoires likely differ. Researchers found naive subsets generally carried larger estimated richness than memory subsets.

Germline lookup yields CDR1 SGHVS and CDR2 FQNEAQ. Deletions cut 4 bases from V and 2 bases from J, with 18 bases between. The CDR3 consists of 16 residues. With regard to this clone: As yet, its antigen is unknown.

The TCR originated in a man aged 18 to 35 in good health. This chain links TRBV7-8 with TRBJ2-7, with D perhaps TRBD2 (6 bases). What was sequenced was naive CD8+ T cells sorted from blood. The CDR3 DNA is TGTGCCAGCAGCTCGCCCTCGGGAGCGCTCCCCTACGAGCAGTACTTC. This encodes CASSSPSGALPYEQYF.